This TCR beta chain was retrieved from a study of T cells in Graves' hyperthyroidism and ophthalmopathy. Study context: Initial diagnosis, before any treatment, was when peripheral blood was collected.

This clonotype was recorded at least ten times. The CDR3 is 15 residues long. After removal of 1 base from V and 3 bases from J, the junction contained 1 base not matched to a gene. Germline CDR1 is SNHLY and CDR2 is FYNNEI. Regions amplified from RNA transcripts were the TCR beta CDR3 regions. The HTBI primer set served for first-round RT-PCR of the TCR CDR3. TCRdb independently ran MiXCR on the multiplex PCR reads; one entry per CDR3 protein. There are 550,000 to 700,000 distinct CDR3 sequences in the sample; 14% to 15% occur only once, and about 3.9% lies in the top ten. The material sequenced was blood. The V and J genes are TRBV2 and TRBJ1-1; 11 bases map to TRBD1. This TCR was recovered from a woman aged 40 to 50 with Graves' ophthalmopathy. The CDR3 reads CASSEGGQGDTEAFF. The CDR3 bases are TGTGCCAGCAGTGAAGGGGGACAGGGGGACACTGAAGCTTTCTTT. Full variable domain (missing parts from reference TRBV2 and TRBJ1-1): EPEVTQTPSHQVTQMGQEVILRCVPISNHLYFYWYRQILGQKVEFLVSFYNNEISEKSEIFDDQFSVERPDGSNFTLKIRSTKLEDSAMYFCASSEGGQGDTEAFFGQGTRLTVV.